A selection of T cell receptor beta chains follows, all from one sample in a study of control samples from healthy donors and cancer patients. The assay was immunoSEQ multiplex PCR, and TCRdb's table has in-frame clones only and misses some. This table holds around 140,000 clones, approximately 89% found once. Sequenced material: PBMCs. The origin of the receptors is a man aged 45-65 years with head and neck cancer. Each CDR3 is given with its conserved first and last residue. Clone size, where shown, is once, few, many, or a class for clones that have expanded.

clone_size	v_call	j_call	cdr3_aa
.	TRBV10-2	TRBJ1-4	CASSTAGGSEKLFF
.	TRBV5-4	TRBJ1-1	CASSLVTGEAFF
.	TRBV19	TRBJ1-1	CASIPIGLNTEAFF
.	TRBV29-1	TRBJ2-7	CSPGGTAQKGSYEQYF
.	TRBV11-3	TRBJ2-2	CASSLEGGFTGELFF
.	TRBV24-1	TRBJ2-1	CATSDWTSGNYNEQFF
.	TRBV28	TRBJ2-1	CASSPPPTGRPYNEQFF
.	TRBV29-1	TRBJ1-2	CSAYRGTLYGYTF
few	TRBV2	TRBJ1-1	CASRVTGPEAFF
.	TRBV4-1	TRBJ1-4	CASSSGHTNEKLFF
.	TRBV12-5	TRBJ2-7	CASGLGTGRGEQYF
.	TRBV9	TRBJ1-2	CASSVGFGYTF
.	TRBV18	TRBJ2-3	CASSRGDTQYF
medium-sized	TRBV6-5	TRBJ1-4	CASSFGTGGTNEKLFF
.	TRBV5-4	TRBJ1-1	CASSSGQGNTEAFF
.	TRBV7-3	TRBJ2-1	CASSFTSYNEQFF
.	TRBV27	TRBJ2-7	CASSYRQGGEQYF
once	TRBV5-1	TRBJ1-3	CASSEGFLAGNTIYF
.	TRBV5-1	TRBJ1-1	CASRQGTSTEAFF
.	TRBV2	TRBJ2-7	CASSERGTVLQSYEQYF
few	TRBV5-4	TRBJ2-5	CASSPTLTGQTSQETQYF
.	TRBV7-9	TRBJ2-7	CASSPPGRSSYEQYF
once	TRBV28	TRBJ1-1	CASSLVGTGGAGTEAFF
once	TRBV9	TRBJ2-5	CASSVSGFSPQETQYF
once	TRBV29-1	TRBJ2-7	CSVPQGSEQYF
.	TRBV5-4	TRBJ2-1	CASSNGGAVYNEQFF
.	TRBV7-2	TRBJ2-3	CASSSTTQYF
.	TRBV7-6	TRBJ2-7	CASPFSGSHEQYF
.	TRBV7-9	TRBJ2-2	CASRTGYRELFF
few	TRBV10-1	TRBJ2-1	CASRSTSGNYNEQFF
.	TRBV7-2	TRBJ2-1	CASSLSGYSYNEQFF
.	TRBV5-4	TRBJ2-1	CASSSGTSGYNEQFF
once	TRBV19	TRBJ2-2	CASSTQGETTGELFF
.	TRBV11-3	TRBJ1-2	CASSSHSGHSFLYGYTF
.	TRBV3-1/TRBV3-2	TRBJ2-3	CASSPRGTGGGLAGGPVADTQYF
.	TRBV10-1	TRBJ1-3	CASSPGTGAGNTIYF
.	TRBV20-1	TRBJ1-1	CSAGETPMNTEAFF
.	TRBV7-2	TRBJ2-7	CASSRQGAPDEQYF
few	TRBV14	TRBJ1-1	CASSQHRGDGRTEAFF
.	TRBV10-1	TRBJ2-2	CASSSGGTNTGELFF
.	TRBV12-3/TRBV12-4	TRBJ2-1	CASSLLHVNEQFF
.	TRBV9	TRBJ2-1	CASSGTGDYNEQFF
few	TRBV6-1	TRBJ1-2	CASSERGAGNYGYTF
.	TRBV5-4	TRBJ1-1	CASSLRRENAEAFF
few	TRBV7-9	TRBJ1-6	CASSLERGAGSNSPLHF